This entry describes one TCR beta chain. Its antigen is not known. The assay was immunoSEQ multiplex PCR, and TCRdb's table has in-frame clones only and misses some. The sample lists tens of thousands of clones, roughly 90% seen once, with about 5.2% in the top ten. Germline assignment: CDR1 SGHTA and CDR2 FQGNSA. CDR3 length: 14 amino acids. Trimming took 3 bases from V and 1 from J, leaving 10 bases between them. This record comes from a study of T cell responses to AZD1222 COVID-19 vaccine. The study's findings and limits: Most donors were white British, females outnumbered males, and clonal diversity was possibly underestimated. After two AZD1222 doses, spike-specific TCR breadth and depth rose versus day 0. Baseline serology detected seropositivity in only six AZD1222 recipients. Spike was spanned by vaccine-associated CD4 TCRs, with dominance at 160-218 and 743-854.

The sample here was peripheral blood, taken 28 days after the second AZD1222 dose. The receptor was derived from an adult who received the AZD1222 COVID-19 vaccine. The V gene is TRBV7-2, the J gene TRBJ2-7, with D perhaps matching TRBD1 (5 bases). CDR3 loop: CASSFGQGSYEQYF. The CDR3, as DNA: TGTGCCAGCAGCTTCGGTCAGGGTTCCTACGAGCAGTACTTC.